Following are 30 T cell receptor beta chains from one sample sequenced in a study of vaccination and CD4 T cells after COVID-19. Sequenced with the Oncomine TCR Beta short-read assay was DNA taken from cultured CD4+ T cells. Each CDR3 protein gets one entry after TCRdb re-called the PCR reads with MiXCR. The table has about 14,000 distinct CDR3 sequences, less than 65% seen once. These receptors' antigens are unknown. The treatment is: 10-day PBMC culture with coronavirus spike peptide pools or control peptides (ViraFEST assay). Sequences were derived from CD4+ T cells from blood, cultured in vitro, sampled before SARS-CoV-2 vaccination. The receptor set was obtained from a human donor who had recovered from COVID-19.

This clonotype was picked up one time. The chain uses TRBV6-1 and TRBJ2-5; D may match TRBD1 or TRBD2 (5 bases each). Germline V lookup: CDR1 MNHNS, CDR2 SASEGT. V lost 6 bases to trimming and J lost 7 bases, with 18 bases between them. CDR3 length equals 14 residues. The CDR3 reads CASRIPGPQGTQYF. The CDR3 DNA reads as TGTGCCAGCAGGATCCCGGGACCTCAGGGGACCCAGTACTTC.

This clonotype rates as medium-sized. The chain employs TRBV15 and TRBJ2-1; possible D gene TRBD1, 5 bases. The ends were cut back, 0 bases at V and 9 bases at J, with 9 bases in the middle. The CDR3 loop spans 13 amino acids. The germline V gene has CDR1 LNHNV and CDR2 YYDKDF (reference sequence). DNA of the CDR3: TGTGCCACCAGCAGAGATCAGGGTTCTGAGCAGTTCTTC. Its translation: CATSRDQGSEQFF.

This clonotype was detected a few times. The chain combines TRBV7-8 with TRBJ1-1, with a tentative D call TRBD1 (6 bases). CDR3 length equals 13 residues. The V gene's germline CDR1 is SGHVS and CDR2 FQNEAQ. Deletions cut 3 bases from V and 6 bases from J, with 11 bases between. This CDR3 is CASSFRGSAEAFF. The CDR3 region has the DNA TGTGCCAGCAGCTTCAGGGGTAGCGCTGAAGCTTTCTTT.

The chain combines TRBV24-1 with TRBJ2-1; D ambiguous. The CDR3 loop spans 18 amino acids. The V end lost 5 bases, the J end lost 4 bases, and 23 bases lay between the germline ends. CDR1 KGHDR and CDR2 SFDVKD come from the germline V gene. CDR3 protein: CATSAALEAVLRYNEQFF. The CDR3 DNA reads TGTGCCACCAGTGCTGCCTTAGAGGCAGTCCTTCGATACAATGAGCAGTTCTTC.

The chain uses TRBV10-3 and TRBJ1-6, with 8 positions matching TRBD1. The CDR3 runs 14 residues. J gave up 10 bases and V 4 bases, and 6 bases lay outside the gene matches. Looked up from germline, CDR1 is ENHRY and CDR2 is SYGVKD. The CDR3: CAISADREGSPLHF. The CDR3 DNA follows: TGTGCCATCAGTGCGGACAGGGAAGGGTCACCCCTCCACTTT.

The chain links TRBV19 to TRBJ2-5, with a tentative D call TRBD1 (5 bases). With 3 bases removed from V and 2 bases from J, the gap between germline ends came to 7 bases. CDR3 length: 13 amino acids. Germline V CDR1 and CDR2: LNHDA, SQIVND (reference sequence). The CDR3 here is CASSMAGQETQYF. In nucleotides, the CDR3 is TGTGCCAGTAGTATGGCAGGGCAAGAGACCCAGTACTTC.

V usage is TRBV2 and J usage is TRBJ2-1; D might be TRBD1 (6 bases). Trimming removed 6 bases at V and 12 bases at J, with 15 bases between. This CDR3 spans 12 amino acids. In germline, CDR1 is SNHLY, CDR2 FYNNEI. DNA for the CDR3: TGTGCCAGCAGATGGGACATCCAAGGGCAGTTCTTC. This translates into CASRWDIQGQFF.

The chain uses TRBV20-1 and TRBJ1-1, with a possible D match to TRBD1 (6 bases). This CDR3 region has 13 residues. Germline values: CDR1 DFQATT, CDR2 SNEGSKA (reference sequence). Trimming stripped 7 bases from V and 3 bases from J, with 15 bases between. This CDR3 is CSDGGHGDTEAFF. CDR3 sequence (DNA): TGCAGTGATGGGGGGCACGGAGACACTGAAGCTTTCTTT.

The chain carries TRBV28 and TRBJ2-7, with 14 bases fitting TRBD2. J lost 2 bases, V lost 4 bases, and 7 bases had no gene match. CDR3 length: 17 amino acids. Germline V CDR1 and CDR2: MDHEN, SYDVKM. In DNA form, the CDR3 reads TGTGCCAGCAGTTCCCCCGGACTAGCGGGAGGTGCCTACGAGCAGTACTTC. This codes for CASSSPGLAGGAYEQYF.

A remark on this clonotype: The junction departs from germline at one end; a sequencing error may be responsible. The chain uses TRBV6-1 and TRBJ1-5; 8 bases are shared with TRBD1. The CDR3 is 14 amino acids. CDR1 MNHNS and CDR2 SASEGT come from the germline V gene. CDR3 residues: CAISDTGGNQPQHF. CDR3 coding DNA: TGTGCCATCAGTGATACAGGGGGAAATCAGCCCCAGCATTTT.

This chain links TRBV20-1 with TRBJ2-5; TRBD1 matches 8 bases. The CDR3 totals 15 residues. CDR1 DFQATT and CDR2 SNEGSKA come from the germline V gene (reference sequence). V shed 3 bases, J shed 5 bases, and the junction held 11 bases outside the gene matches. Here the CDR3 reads CSARPRDRIMETQYF. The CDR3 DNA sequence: TGCAGTGCTAGGCCACGGGACAGGATTATGGAGACCCAGTACTTC.

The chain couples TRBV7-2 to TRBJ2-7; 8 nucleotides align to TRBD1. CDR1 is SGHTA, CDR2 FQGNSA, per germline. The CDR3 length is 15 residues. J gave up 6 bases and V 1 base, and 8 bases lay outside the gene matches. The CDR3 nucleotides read TGTGCCAGCAGCTTAGGCCCGGGACAGGTGTTCGAGCAGTACTTC. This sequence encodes CASSLGPGQVFEQYF.

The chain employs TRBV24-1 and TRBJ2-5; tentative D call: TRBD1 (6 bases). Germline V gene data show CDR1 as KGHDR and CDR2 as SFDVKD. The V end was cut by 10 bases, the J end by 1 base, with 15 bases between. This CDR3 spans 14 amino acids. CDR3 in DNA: TGTGCCACTGCCAGGGGTGGGATCCAAGAGACCCAGTACTTC. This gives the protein CATARGGIQETQYF.

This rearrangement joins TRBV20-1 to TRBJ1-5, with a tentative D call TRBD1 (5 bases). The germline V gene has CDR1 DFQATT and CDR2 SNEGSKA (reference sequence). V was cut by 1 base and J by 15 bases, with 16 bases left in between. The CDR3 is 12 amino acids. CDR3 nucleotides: TGCAGTGCTAGAGGTCAGGACACTCCATGGCATTTT. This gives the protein CSARGQDTPWHF.

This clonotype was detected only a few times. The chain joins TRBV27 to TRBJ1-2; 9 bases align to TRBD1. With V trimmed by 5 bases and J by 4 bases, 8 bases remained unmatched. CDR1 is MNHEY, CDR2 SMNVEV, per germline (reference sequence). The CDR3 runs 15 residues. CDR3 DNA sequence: TGTGCCAGCAGTCCCCGACAGGGGGAGGCCTATGGCTACACCTTC. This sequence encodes CASSPRQGEAYGYTF.

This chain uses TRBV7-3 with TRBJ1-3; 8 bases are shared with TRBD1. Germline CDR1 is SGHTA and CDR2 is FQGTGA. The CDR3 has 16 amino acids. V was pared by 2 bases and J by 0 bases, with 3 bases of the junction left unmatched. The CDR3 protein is CASSLGTGTSGNTIYF. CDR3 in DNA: TGTGCCAGCAGCTTAGGGACAGGCACCTCTGGAAACACCATATATTTT.

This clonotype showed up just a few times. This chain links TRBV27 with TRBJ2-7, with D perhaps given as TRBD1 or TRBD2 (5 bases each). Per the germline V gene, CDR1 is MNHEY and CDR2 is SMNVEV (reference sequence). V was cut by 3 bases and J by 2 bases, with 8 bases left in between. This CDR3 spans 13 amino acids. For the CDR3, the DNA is TGTGCCAGCAGTTTGGGGGTAACCTACGAGCAGTACTTC. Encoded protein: CASSLGVTYEQYF.

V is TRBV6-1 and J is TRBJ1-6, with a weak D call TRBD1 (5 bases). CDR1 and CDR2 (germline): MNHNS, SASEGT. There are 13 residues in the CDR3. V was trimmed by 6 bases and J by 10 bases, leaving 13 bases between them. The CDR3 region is CASSSGGQSPLHF. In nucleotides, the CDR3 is TGTGCCAGCAGCTCCGGGGGTCAATCACCCCTCCACTTT.

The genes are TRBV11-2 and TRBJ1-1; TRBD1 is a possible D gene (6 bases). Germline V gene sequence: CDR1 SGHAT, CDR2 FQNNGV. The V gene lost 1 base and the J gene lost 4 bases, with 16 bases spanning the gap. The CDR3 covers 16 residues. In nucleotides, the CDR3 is TGTGCCAGCAGCTTAGTCAGCAGGGGAGGTGGCACTGAAGCTTTCTTT. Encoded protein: CASSLVSRGGGTEAFF.

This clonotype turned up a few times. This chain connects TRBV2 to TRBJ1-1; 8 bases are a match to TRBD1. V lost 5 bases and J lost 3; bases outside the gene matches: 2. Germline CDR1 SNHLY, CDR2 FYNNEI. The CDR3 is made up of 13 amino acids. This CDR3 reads CASSTDRDTEAFF. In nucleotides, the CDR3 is TGTGCCAGCAGTACGGACAGGGACACTGAAGCTTTCTTT. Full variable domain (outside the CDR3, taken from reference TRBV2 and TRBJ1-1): EPEVTQTPSHQVTQMGQEVILRCVPISNHLYFYWYRQILGQKVEFLVSFYNNEISEKSEIFDDQFSVERPDGSNFTLKIRSTKLEDSAMYFCASSTDRDTEAFFGQGTRLTVV.

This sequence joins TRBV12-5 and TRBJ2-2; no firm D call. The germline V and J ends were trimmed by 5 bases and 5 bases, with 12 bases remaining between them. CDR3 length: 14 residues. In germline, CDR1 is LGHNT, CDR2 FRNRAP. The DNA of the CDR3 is TGTGCTAGTGGTCTCCCGGTGTTAACCGGGGAGCTGTTTTTT. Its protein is CASGLPVLTGELFF.

This CDR3 reads CSARPMGQGRDQPQHF. The CDR3 nucleotides read TGCAGTGCTAGGCCCATGGGACAGGGGAGGGATCAGCCCCAGCATTTT. V is TRBV20-1 and J is TRBJ1-5; the match to TRBD1 covers 10 bases. The CDR3 spans 16 residues. Germline V gene lookup returns CDR1 DFQATT and CDR2 SNEGSKA (reference sequence). V was clipped by 3 bases and J by 5 bases; unmatched bases: 10.

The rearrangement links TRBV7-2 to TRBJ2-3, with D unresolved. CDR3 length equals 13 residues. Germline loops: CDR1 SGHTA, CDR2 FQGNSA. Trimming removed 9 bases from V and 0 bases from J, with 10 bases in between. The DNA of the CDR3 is TGTGCCAGTTTAATTCCTAGCACAGATACGCAGTATTTT. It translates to CASLIPSTDTQYF.

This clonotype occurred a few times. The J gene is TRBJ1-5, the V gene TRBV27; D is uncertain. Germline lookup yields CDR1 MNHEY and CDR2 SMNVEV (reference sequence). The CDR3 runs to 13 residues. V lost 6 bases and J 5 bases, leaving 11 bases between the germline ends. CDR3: CASSPVRYQPQHF. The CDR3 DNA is TGTGCCAGCAGCCCCGTTCGATATCAGCCCCAGCATTTT.

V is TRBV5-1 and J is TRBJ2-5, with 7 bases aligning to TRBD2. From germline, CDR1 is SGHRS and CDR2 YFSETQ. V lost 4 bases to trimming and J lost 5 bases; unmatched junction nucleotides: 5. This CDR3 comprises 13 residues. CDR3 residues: CASSPGGLETQYF. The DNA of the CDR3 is TGCGCCAGCAGCCCGGGGGGACTGGAGACCCAGTACTTC. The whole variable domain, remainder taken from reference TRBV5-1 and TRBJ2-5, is KAGVTQTPRYLIKTRGQQVTLSCSPISGHRSVSWYQQTPGQGLQFLFEYFSETQRNKGNFPGRFSGRQFSNSRSEMNVSTLELGDSALYLCASSPGGLETQYFGPGTRLLVL.

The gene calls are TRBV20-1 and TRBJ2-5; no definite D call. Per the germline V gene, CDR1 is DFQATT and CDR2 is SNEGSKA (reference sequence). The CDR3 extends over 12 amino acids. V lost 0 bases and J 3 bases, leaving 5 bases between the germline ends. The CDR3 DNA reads TGCAGTGCTAGAGATCTCGAAGAGACCCAGTACTTC. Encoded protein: CSARDLEETQYF.

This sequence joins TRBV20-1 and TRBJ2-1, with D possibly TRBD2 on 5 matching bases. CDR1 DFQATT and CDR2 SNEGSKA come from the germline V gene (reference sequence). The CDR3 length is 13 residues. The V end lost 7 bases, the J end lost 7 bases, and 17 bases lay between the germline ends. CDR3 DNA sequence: TGCAGTGTTCCGACTAAAGGTGCGAATGAGCAGTTCTTC. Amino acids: CSVPTKGANEQFF.

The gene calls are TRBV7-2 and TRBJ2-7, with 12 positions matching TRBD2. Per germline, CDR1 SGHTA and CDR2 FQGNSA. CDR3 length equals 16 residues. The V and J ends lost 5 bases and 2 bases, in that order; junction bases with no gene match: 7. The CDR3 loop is CASSTTSGSVPYEQYF. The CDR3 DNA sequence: TGTGCCAGCAGCACGACTAGCGGGAGTGTACCCTACGAGCAGTACTTC.

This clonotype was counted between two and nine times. The CDR3 spells CASSSAPSNTIYF. CDR3 nucleotides: TGTGCCAGCAGCTCAGCTCCCTCGAACACCATATATTTT. This chain connects TRBV7-9 to TRBJ1-3; D not resolved. V was trimmed by 4 bases and J by 7 bases, leaving 11 bases between them. The CDR3 has 13 amino acids. CDR1 and CDR2 from the germline V gene are SEHNR and FQNEAQ (reference sequence).

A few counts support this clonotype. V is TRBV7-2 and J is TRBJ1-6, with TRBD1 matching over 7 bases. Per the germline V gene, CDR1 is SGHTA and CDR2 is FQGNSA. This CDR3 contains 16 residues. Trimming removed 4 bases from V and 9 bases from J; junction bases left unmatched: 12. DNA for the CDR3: TGTGCCAGCAGCTCTATCACAGGGGCCGGGATTTCACCCCTCCACTTT. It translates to CASSSITGAGISPLHF.